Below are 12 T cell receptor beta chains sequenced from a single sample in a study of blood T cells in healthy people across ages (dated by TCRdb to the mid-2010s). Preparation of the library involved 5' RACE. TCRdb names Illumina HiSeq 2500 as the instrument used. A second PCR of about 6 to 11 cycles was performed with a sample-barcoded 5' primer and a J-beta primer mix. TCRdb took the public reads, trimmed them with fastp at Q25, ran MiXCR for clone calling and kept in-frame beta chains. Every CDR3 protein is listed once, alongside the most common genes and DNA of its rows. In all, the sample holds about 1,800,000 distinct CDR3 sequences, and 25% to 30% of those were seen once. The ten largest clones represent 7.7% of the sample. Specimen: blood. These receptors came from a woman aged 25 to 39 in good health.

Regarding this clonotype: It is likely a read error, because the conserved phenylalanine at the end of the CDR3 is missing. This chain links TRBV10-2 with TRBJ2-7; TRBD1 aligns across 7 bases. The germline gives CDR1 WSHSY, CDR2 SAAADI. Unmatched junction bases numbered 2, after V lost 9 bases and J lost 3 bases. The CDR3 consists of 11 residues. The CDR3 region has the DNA TGCGCCAGTCACAGGGGCTACGAGCAGTACCTC. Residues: CASHRGYEQYL.

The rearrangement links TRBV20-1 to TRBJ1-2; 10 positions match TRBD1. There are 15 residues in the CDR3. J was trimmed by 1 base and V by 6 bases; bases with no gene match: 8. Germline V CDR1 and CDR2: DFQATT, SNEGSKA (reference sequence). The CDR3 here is CSATGQGRSNYGYTF. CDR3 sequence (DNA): TGCAGTGCGACGGGACAGGGGCGGAGTAACTATGGCTACACCTTC.

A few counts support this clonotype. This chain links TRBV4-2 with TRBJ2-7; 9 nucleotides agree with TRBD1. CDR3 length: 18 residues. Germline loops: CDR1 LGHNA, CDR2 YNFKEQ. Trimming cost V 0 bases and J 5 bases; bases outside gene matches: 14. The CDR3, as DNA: TGTGCCAGCAGCCAAGATCCGGAGAAAGGGACAGGGAACCACGAGCAGTACTTC. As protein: CASSQDPEKGTGNHEQYF.

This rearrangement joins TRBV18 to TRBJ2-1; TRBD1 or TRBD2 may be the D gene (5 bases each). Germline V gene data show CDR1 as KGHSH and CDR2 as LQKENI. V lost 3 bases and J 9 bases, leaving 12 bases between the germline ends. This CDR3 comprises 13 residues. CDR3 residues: CASSPGPNSEQFF. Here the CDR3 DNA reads TGTGCCAGCTCACCGGGACCGAACAGTGAGCAGTTCTTC.

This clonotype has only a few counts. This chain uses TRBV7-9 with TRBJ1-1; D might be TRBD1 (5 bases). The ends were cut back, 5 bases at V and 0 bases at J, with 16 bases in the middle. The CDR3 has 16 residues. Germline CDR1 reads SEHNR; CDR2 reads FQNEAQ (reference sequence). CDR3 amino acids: CASSPPAGRMNTEAFF. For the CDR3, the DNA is TGTGCCAGCAGCCCTCCGGCAGGGCGCATGAACACTGAAGCTTTCTTT.

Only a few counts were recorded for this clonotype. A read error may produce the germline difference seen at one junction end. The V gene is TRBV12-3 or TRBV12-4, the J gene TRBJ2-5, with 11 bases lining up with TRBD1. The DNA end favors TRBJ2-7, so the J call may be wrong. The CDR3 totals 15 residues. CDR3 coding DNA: TGTGCCGGCAGCCAATCCTGGGACAGGGGGGTCGAGCAGTACTTC. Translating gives CAGSQSWDRGVEQYF.

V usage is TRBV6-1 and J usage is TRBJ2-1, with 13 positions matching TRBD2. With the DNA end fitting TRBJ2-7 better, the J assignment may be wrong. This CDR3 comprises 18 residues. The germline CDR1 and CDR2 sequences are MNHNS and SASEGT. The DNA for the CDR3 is TGTGCCAGCAGCCACGACGACCTGACTAGCGGGGGGTCCAATGAGCAGTACTTC. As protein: CASSHDDLTSGGSNEQYF.

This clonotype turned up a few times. CDR3 coding DNA: TGTGCCAGCTCACCAGACACTAATCAGCCCCAGCATTTT. Residues: CASSPDTNQPQHF. The V call is TRBV18, the J call TRBJ1-5; the D is unclear. Trimming pared 2 bases from V and 4 bases from J, leaving 6 bases between. This CDR3 spans 13 amino acids. Germline CDR1 is KGHSH and CDR2 is LQKENI.

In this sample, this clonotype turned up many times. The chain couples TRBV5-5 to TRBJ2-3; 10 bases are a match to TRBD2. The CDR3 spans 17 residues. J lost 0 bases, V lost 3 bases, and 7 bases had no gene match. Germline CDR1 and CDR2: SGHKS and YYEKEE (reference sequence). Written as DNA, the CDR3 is TGTGCCAGCAGCTCACTAGCGGGGATACCTAGCACAGATACGCAGTATTTT. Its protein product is CASSSLAGIPSTDTQYF.

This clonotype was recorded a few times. CDR3 region: CASSLAAASTDTQYF. CDR3 in DNA: TGTGCCAGCAGCTTGGCCGCTGCTAGCACAGATACGCAGTATTTT. The chain is built from TRBV5-5 and TRBJ2-3; D call uncertain. Trimming removed 0 bases at V and 0 bases at J, with 8 bases between. CDR1 is SGHKS, CDR2 YYEKEE, per germline (reference sequence). This CDR3 region has 15 residues.

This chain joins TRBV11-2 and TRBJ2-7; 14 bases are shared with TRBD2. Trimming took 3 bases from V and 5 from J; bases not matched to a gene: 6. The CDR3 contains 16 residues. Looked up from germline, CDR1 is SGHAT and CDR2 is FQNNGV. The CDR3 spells CASSFRGTSGSHEQYF. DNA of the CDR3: TGTGCCAGCAGCTTTAGGGGGACTAGCGGGAGCCACGAGCAGTACTTC.

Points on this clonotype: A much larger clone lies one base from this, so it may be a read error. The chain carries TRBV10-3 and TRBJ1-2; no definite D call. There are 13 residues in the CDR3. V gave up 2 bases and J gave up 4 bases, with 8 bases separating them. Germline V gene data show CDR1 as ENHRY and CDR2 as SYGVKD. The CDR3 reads CAISEGYAYGYTF. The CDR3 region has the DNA TGTGCCATCAGTGAGGGGTATGCCTATGGCTACACCTTC.